Following are 20 T cell receptor beta chains from one sample sequenced in a study of T cell repertoires in cytomegalovirus infection. These receptors are not linked to any known antigen. TCRdb re-called the reads through MiXCR, storing one row per CDR3 protein. The sample yields 200,000 to 250,000 distinct CDR3 sequences, about 39% seen once. Specimen: CD8+ T cells from cultured PBMCs, collected from culture after CMV antigen stimulation. The receptors were sampled from a human donor in good health (CMV status not recorded). Some clones in this sample may be carry-over from other donors' samples.

This clonotype has ten or more counts. The CDR3 here is CASSYSRGLNYGYTF. The CDR3 coding sequence is TGTGCCAGCAGTTACTCCAGGGGGCTTAACTATGGCTACACCTTC. The chain joins TRBV6-5 to TRBJ1-2; 8 bases are shared with TRBD1. CDR1 MNHEY and CDR2 SVGAGI come from the germline V gene. Unmatched junction bases numbered 1, after V lost 0 bases and J lost 1 base. The CDR3 runs 15 residues.

This clonotype was counted at least ten times. V gene TRBV27 combines with J gene TRBJ2-1; TRBD2 agrees at 10 bases. The germline V gene encodes CDR1 MNHEY and CDR2 SMNVEV (reference sequence). This CDR3 is 17 amino acids long. Trimming removed 7 bases from V and 4 bases from J; junction bases left unmatched: 13. In nucleotides, the CDR3 is TGTGCCAGCACCCTAAACAGACTAGCGGGCGTGTACAATGAGCAGTTCTTC. Translated, it gives CASTLNRLAGVYNEQFF.

This chain links TRBV19 with TRBJ1-3, with D perhaps matching TRBD1 (6 bases). Trimming cost V 4 bases and J 1 base, with 11 bases left between them. This CDR3 has 15 amino acids. CDR1 is LNHDA, CDR2 SQIVND, per germline (reference sequence). CDR3 DNA: TGTGCCAGTAGTACGACACAGGGTTCTGGAAACACCATATATTTT. As protein: CASSTTQGSGNTIYF.

This clonotype was detected once. Written as DNA, the CDR3 is TGTGCCAGCAGCCAAGAGACCCGGAAGACCCAGTACTTC. Translation gives CASSQETRKTQYF. The V gene is TRBV3-1, the J gene TRBJ2-5; D uncertain. Trimming removed 0 bases from V and 6 bases from J, with 8 bases in between. The CDR3 has 13 amino acids. The germline gives CDR1 LGHDT, CDR2 YNNKEL (reference sequence).

The rearrangement uses TRBV12-3 or TRBV12-4 and TRBJ2-2; D call uncertain. The V end lost 1 base, the J end lost 3 bases, and 3 bases lay between the germline ends. The CDR3 totals 13 residues. CDR3 nucleotide sequence: TGTGCCAGCAGTTTAGGCGACACCGGGGAGCTGTTTTTT. Encoded protein: CASSLGDTGELFF.

This clonotype appeared many times. This chain joins TRBV7-8 and TRBJ1-1, with TRBD1 matching over 7 bases. V trimming: 0 bases; J trimming: 0 bases; junction bases outside the gene matches: 1. The CDR3 is 15 amino acids. From germline, CDR1 is SGHVS and CDR2 FQNEAQ. The CDR3 coding sequence is TGTGCCAGCAGCTTAGCGCAGGGGGTGAACACTGAAGCTTTCTTT. Translation: CASSLAQGVNTEAFF.

This rearrangement joins TRBV7-6 to TRBJ1-1; D might be TRBD1 (5 bases). Germline V lookup: CDR1 SGHVS, CDR2 FNYEAQ. Trimming took 0 bases from V and 6 from J, leaving 8 bases between them. The CDR3 is 13 residues long. The CDR3: CASSLAGGPEAFF. The DNA for the CDR3 is TGTGCCAGCAGCTTAGCCGGGGGACCTGAAGCTTTCTTT.

A single count supports this clonotype. J is TRBJ2-1 and V is TRBV24-1; TRBD1 agrees at 7 bases. Losses at the gene ends were 0 bases for V and 8 bases for J; bases not matched to a gene: 9. The CDR3 length is 16 residues. Germline CDR1 KGHDR, CDR2 SFDVKD. For the CDR3, the DNA is TGTGCCACCAGTGATTTGTCCCGAGACAGGGTGGATGAGCAGTTCTTC. Protein product: CATSDLSRDRVDEQFF.

This clonotype was seen a few times. V usage is TRBV28 and J usage is TRBJ2-1, with TRBD2 matching 7 bases. From germline, CDR1 is MDHEN and CDR2 SYDVKM. After removal of 5 bases from V and 2 bases from J, the junction contained 15 bases not matched to a gene. CDR3 length: 18 residues. The CDR3 DNA reads TGTGCCAGCAGTCCCGTTGTGGGGCTAGCGGACCCCTACAATGAGCAGTTCTTC. It specifies CASSPVVGLADPYNEQFF.

There are a few counts of this clonotype. V is TRBV19 and J is TRBJ2-1, with D perhaps being TRBD1 or TRBD2 (5 bases each). Trimming shortened V by 5 bases and J by 6 bases, and 14 bases separated the two germline ends. Germline V lookup: CDR1 LNHDA, CDR2 SQIVND (reference sequence). This CDR3 comprises 14 residues. The CDR3 nucleotides are TGTGCCAGTAGTGGGACCCCGAGAGGCAATGAGCAGTTCTTC. It yields the protein CASSGTPRGNEQFF.

This clonotype turned up a few times. This chain joins TRBV24-1 and TRBJ1-5; 8 bases are shared with TRBD1. The CDR3 runs to 20 residues. Germline loops: CDR1 KGHDR, CDR2 SFDVKD. V shed 2 bases, J shed 1 base, and the junction held 15 bases outside the gene matches. CDR3 nucleotide sequence: TGTGCCACCAGTGATTCCGGACAGGGCAGTGGGTTAAGGAGCAATCAGCCCCAGCATTTT. This codes for CATSDSGQGSGLRSNQPQHF.

This clonotype appeared a single time. J is TRBJ2-2 and V is TRBV5-1; D may be TRBD1 (6 bases). CDR1 SGHRS and CDR2 YFSETQ come from the germline V gene. This CDR3 spans 14 amino acids. Trimming shortened V by 7 bases and J by 1 base, and 11 bases separated the two germline ends. CDR3: CASSTGENTGELFF. As DNA, the CDR3 is TGCGCCAGCTCGACAGGAGAGAACACCGGGGAGCTGTTTTTT.

This clonotype appeared a few times. The chain links TRBV5-6 to TRBJ2-7; D is undetermined. Germline CDR1 SGHDT, CDR2 YYEEEE. V gave up 4 bases and J gave up 2 bases, with 19 bases separating them. The CDR3 has 16 residues. The DNA for the CDR3 is TGTGCCAGCAGCCTTGGCGTCGTGGAATGGGCCTACGAGCAGTACTTC. Amino acids: CASSLGVVEWAYEQYF.

This clonotype was detected ten times or more. This rearrangement joins TRBV27 to TRBJ2-3; no firm D call. The ends were cut back, 0 bases at V and 0 bases at J, with 7 bases in the middle. Germline values: CDR1 MNHEY, CDR2 SMNVEV (reference sequence). CDR3 length: 15 amino acids. CDR3 protein: CASSLSPLSTDTQYF. CDR3 in DNA: TGTGCCAGCAGTTTATCACCCTTGAGCACAGATACGCAGTATTTT.

This clonotype was detected a few times. V is TRBV7-8 and J is TRBJ2-2; D is perhaps TRBD1 or TRBD2 (5 bases each). This CDR3 region has 17 residues. V lost 2 bases to trimming and J lost 5 bases, with 18 bases between them. CDR1 and CDR2 (germline): SGHVS, FQNEAQ. The chain's CDR3 is CASSLRSRGQRTGELFF. CDR3 bases: TGTGCCAGCAGCTTACGATCCCGGGGCCAGAGGACCGGGGAGCTGTTTTTT.

V is TRBV4-2 and J is TRBJ2-5, with 8 bases identical to TRBD2. This CDR3 has 16 residues. The germline V gene has CDR1 LGHNA and CDR2 YNFKEQ. V dropped 2 bases and J dropped 2; count of bases not matched to a gene: 7. For the CDR3, the DNA is TGTGCCAGCAGCCAAAACCCAGCGGGAGTTCAAGAGACCCAGTACTTC. This encodes CASSQNPAGVQETQYF.

This clonotype was detected a few times. The genes are TRBV7-6 and TRBJ2-5; TRBD2 matches at 15 bases. The CDR3 consists of 16 residues. V was pared by 4 bases and J by 4 bases, with 4 bases of the junction left unmatched. Germline CDR1 SGHVS, CDR2 FNYEAQ. The CDR3 bases are TGTGCCAGCAGCTACGGACTAGCGGGGGGGACAGAGACCCAGTACTTC. As protein: CASSYGLAGGTETQYF.

Concerning this clonotype: This clone may be a read error of a much larger clone one base away. The chain combines TRBV7-3 with TRBJ2-2, with D uncertain. Germline CDR1 reads SGHTA; CDR2 reads FQGTGA. This CDR3 contains 12 residues. V was clipped by 5 bases and J by 3 bases, with 4 bases between them. CDR3 DNA: TGTGCCAGCAGCCCCTACACCGGGGAGCTGTTTTTT. Its protein is CASSPYTGELFF.

V usage is TRBV27 and J usage is TRBJ2-2; perhaps TRBD1 as D (5 bases). The germline CDR1 and CDR2 sequences are MNHEY and SMNVEV (reference sequence). Trimming took 3 bases from V and 4 from J, leaving 15 bases between them. The CDR3 consists of 16 residues. CDR3: CASSFLGPSSTGELFF. CDR3 in DNA: TGTGCCAGCAGTTTCCTGGGGCCTAGTTCCACCGGGGAGCTGTTTTTT.

Only a few counts were recorded for this clonotype. This sequence joins TRBV11-3 and TRBJ2-1, with TRBD2 as a possible D gene (5 bases). Germline V gives CDR1 SGHNT, CDR2 YENEEA. This CDR3 is built from 13 residues. V lost 5 bases and J 9 bases, leaving 14 bases between the germline ends. CDR3 nucleotide sequence: TGTGCCAGCAGCACCGGGCAAGGAGGTGAGCAGTTCTTC. This encodes CASSTGQGGEQFF.